Following are 25 T cell receptor beta chains from one sample sequenced in a study of patients and donors after allogeneic stem cell transplantation. TCRdb fed the RT-PCR reads into MiXCR, producing one record per CDR3 protein. The sample lists about 160,000 distinct CDR3 sequences, over 25% occurring once. Specimen: blood, either unsorted or a sorted T cell fraction (not recorded which). The receptor source for this set is a human donor who was either an allogeneic HSCT recipient or a stem cell or donor lymphocyte infusion donor (not recorded which). It is not recorded whose cells these are; they may come from a transplant donor.

V and J are TRBV5-5 and TRBJ2-5, with TRBD2 matching 10 bases. Trimming cost V 5 bases and J 2 bases; bases outside gene matches: 6. The CDR3 runs 15 residues. Germline loops: CDR1 SGHKS, CDR2 YYEKEE (reference sequence). The CDR3 coding sequence is TGTGCCAGCAGTTACATTAGCGGGAGGCAAGAGACCCAGTACTTC. It encodes CASSYISGRQETQYF.

The chain recombines TRBV12-3 or TRBV12-4 with TRBJ1-5; D call uncertain. This CDR3 has 12 amino acids. V lost 3 bases to trimming and J lost 7 bases, with 7 bases between them. The CDR3 DNA is TGTGCCAGCAGTTTCTGGTTCCAGCCCCAGCATTTT. Encoded protein: CASSFWFQPQHF.

The J gene is TRBJ2-7, the V gene TRBV28; D ambiguous. Germline CDR1 and CDR2: MDHEN and SYDVKM. Trimming stripped 8 bases from V and 2 bases from J, with 16 bases between. This CDR3 has 14 residues. The CDR3 spells CASGIDSDAYEQYF. The CDR3 DNA sequence: TGTGCCAGCGGGATTGACTCGGACGCCTACGAGCAGTACTTC.

This clonotype was observed many times. The chain carries TRBV5-1 and TRBJ1-4; 7 nucleotides align to TRBD1. J lost 10 bases, V lost 0 bases, and 12 bases had no gene match. The CDR3 extends over 16 amino acids. Germline CDR1 is SGHRS and CDR2 is YFSETQ. The CDR3 region is CASSLEARDRGGKLFF. DNA of the CDR3: TGCGCCAGCAGCTTGGAAGCCCGGGACAGAGGAGGAAAACTGTTTTTT.

The chain carries TRBV7-9 and TRBJ2-3; TRBD1 is a possible D gene (6 bases). The length of the CDR3 is 15 residues. CDR1 and CDR2 (germline): SEHNR, FQNEAQ (reference sequence). The V end lost 3 bases, the J end lost 0 bases, and 10 bases lay between the germline ends. The CDR3 loop is CASSFGQLSTDTQYF. Here the CDR3 DNA reads TGTGCCAGCAGCTTTGGACAGCTCAGCACAGATACGCAGTATTTT.

This clonotype has ten or more counts. V gene TRBV12-3 or TRBV12-4 combines with J gene TRBJ1-6, with TRBD1 matching over 9 bases. With 4 bases clipped from V and 4 bases from J, the junction kept 5 bases outside the gene matches. The CDR3 is made up of 16 amino acids. In DNA, the CDR3 is TGTGCCAGCAGTTCTGGACAGGGGTCATATAATTCACCCCTCCACTTT. Translated: CASSSGQGSYNSPLHF.

This rearrangement joins TRBV5-8 to TRBJ2-7; 7 positions agree with TRBD1. There are 14 residues in the CDR3. Germline values: CDR1 SGHTS, CDR2 YDEGEE. V trimming: 4 bases; J trimming: 7 bases; junction bases outside the gene matches: 11. CDR3 residues: CASSNRQGWGEQYF. CDR3 nucleotides: TGTGCCAGCAGCAACAGACAGGGATGGGGAGAGCAGTACTTC.

In its sample, this clonotype was seen a few times. This chain uses TRBV10-3 with TRBJ2-1; D remains unclear. Germline CDR1 ENHRY, CDR2 SYGVKD. CDR3 size: 14 residues. Deletions cut 2 bases from V and 1 base from J, with 6 bases between. The CDR3 nucleotides read TGTGCCATCAGTGAGGGATTGTCCTACAATGAGCAGTTCTTC. This encodes CAISEGLSYNEQFF.

This clonotype has only a few counts. V usage is TRBV5-6 and J usage is TRBJ1-3; D not resolved. V shed 0 bases and J shed 7 bases, with 11 bases lying between them. CDR1 SGHDT and CDR2 YYEEEE come from the germline V gene. The CDR3 spans 14 residues. The chain's CDR3 is CASSLVSTANTIYF. As DNA, the CDR3 is TGTGCCAGCAGCTTGGTATCGACTGCGAACACCATATATTTT.

This sequence joins TRBV20-1 and TRBJ1-5; no firm D call. Deletions cut 1 base from V and 6 bases from J, with 13 bases between. The CDR3 spans 14 residues. The V gene's germline CDR1 is DFQATT and CDR2 SNEGSKA (reference sequence). CDR3 nucleotides: TGCAGTGCTAGAGGGCCGGAGGCTTTTCAGCCCCAGCATTTT. Amino acids: CSARGPEAFQPQHF.

This clonotype came up a few times. The CDR3 loop reads CASSLESLAGVMETQYF. The CDR3 DNA reads as TGCGCCAGCAGCTTGGAGAGTTTAGCGGGAGTGATGGAGACCCAGTACTTC. The chain uses TRBV5-1 and TRBJ2-5; 9 bases are shared with TRBD2. Germline values: CDR1 SGHRS, CDR2 YFSETQ. The CDR3 sequence is 17 residues long. The V gene end was trimmed by 0 bases and the J gene end by 5 bases; junction bases not matched to a gene: 11.

The V gene is TRBV4-3, the J gene TRBJ2-7, with TRBD1 as a possible D gene (6 bases). Per the germline V gene, CDR1 is LGHNA and CDR2 is YSLEER. The CDR3 totals 15 residues. V was shortened by 2 bases and J by 2 bases, with 13 bases between the two germline ends. CDR3 bases: TGCGCCAGCAGCCAATTTCTCGGACAGCCCTACGAGCAGTACTTC. This codes for CASSQFLGQPYEQYF.

This clonotype was recorded a few times. CDR3: CAISGSGSITDTQYF. In nucleotides, the CDR3 is TGTGCCATCAGTGGTAGCGGGAGTATAACAGATACGCAGTATTTT. The chain has TRBV10-3 and TRBJ2-3; 9 positions agree with TRBD2. Trimming took 4 bases from V and 3 from J; bases not matched to a gene: 5. The CDR3 consists of 15 residues. Per germline, CDR1 ENHRY and CDR2 SYGVKD.

This chain links TRBV4-2 with TRBJ1-5; TRBD1 aligns across 8 bases. Germline V gene data show CDR1 as LGHNA and CDR2 as YNFKEQ. The CDR3 spans 15 residues. V dropped 0 bases and J dropped 4; count of bases not matched to a gene: 2. This CDR3 is CASSQDQGANQPQHF. Written as DNA, the CDR3 is TGTGCCAGCAGCCAAGATCAGGGGGCGAATCAGCCCCAGCATTTT.

J is TRBJ2-7 and V is TRBV20-1; a weak D match, TRBD1 (5 bases). The CDR3 covers 15 residues. Germline V gene sequence: CDR1 DFQATT, CDR2 SNEGSKA (reference sequence). V was pared by 3 bases and J by 0 bases, with 15 bases between. CDR3 bases: TGCAGTGCTAGGGGGCAGCTCGCCTACTCCTACGAGCAGTACTTC. It yields the protein CSARGQLAYSYEQYF.

The chain employs TRBV5-4 and TRBJ1-3, with 8 bases fitting TRBD1. CDR1 and CDR2 (germline): SGHNT, YYREEE (reference sequence). The CDR3 is 15 residues long. Unmatched junction bases numbered 8, after V lost 9 bases and J lost 0 bases. CDR3 nucleotides: TGTGCCACCGCTGACAGGGGAATCTCTGGAAACACCATATATTTT. Amino acid sequence: CATADRGISGNTIYF. Supplemented by reference TRBV5-4 and TRBJ1-3, the full variable domain reads ETGVTQSPTHLIKTRGQQVTLRCSSQSGHNTVSWYQQALGQGPQFIFQYYREEENGRGNFPPRFSGLQFPNYSSELNVNALELDDSALYLCATADRGISGNTIYFGEGSWLTVV.

The chain's CDR3 is CASSSLFTGDVDGYTF. The CDR3 DNA reads as TGTGCCAGCAGTTCCCTCTTTACAGGGGATGTAGATGGCTACACCTTC. The rearrangement links TRBV28 to TRBJ1-2, with TRBD1 matching over 7 bases. The length of the CDR3 is 16 residues. Germline CDR1 MDHEN, CDR2 SYDVKM. J gave up 6 bases and V 4 bases, and 14 bases lay outside the gene matches.

This clonotype was found a few times. The rearrangement links TRBV27 to TRBJ1-2, with D unresolved. Trimming took off 3 bases at V and 2 bases at J, with 10 bases between the two ends. The CDR3 spans 14 residues. Germline V gene lookup returns CDR1 MNHEY and CDR2 SMNVEV (reference sequence). In nucleotides, the CDR3 is TGTGCCAGCAGTTTTGCACAGACCAACTATGGCTACACCTTC. Translation gives CASSFAQTNYGYTF.

The J gene is TRBJ2-7, the V gene TRBV7-8; 14 positions agree with TRBD2. Germline V gene sequence: CDR1 SGHVS, CDR2 FQNEAQ. With V trimmed by 1 base and J by 2 bases, 4 bases remained unmatched. The CDR3 has 17 residues. The CDR3: CASSLDRLAGGPYEQYF. CDR3 nucleotide sequence: TGTGCCAGCAGCTTAGACCGACTAGCGGGAGGGCCCTACGAGCAGTACTTC.

J is TRBJ2-1 and V is TRBV5-1, with D possibly TRBD2 on 5 matching bases. CDR3 length: 12 amino acids. The V gene's germline CDR1 is SGHRS and CDR2 YFSETQ. V lost 4 bases and J lost 4, with 6 bases in between. CDR3 residues: CASSRTYNEQFF. CDR3 nucleotide sequence: TGCGCCAGCAGCCGGACTTACAATGAGCAGTTCTTC. Full variable domain (remainder filled in from reference TRBV5-1 and TRBJ2-1): KAGVTQTPRYLIKTRGQQVTLSCSPISGHRSVSWYQQTPGQGLQFLFEYFSETQRNKGNFPGRFSGRQFSNSRSEMNVSTLELGDSALYLCASSRTYNEQFFGPGTRLTVL.

V is TRBV12-3 or TRBV12-4 and J is TRBJ2-1; no clear D gene. Trimming removed 5 bases from V and 8 bases from J, with 16 bases in between. The CDR3 spans 14 residues. In nucleotides, the CDR3 is TGTGCCAGCAGTGACTCAGGCGGCTCGGATGAGCAGTTCTTC. Translated: CASSDSGGSDEQFF.

This clonotype was recorded at least ten times. The chain carries TRBV7-2 and TRBJ1-6, with D perhaps matching TRBD1 (5 bases). V dropped 2 bases and J dropped 6 bases, with 11 bases sitting between them. The CDR3 is 15 residues long. CDR1 is SGHTA, CDR2 FQGNSA, per germline. The CDR3 region is CASSLNQGSNSPLHF. DNA of the CDR3: TGTGCCAGCAGCTTAAATCAGGGCTCTAATTCACCCCTCCACTTT. The whole variable domain, remainder taken from reference TRBV7-2 and TRBJ1-6, is GAGVSQSPSNKVTEKGKDVELRCDPISGHTALYWYRQSLGQGLEFLIYFQGNSAPDKSGLPSDRFSAERTGGSVSTLTIQRTQQEDSAVYLCASSLNQGSNSPLHFGNGTRLTVT.

This clonotype was seen a few times. The chain carries TRBV4-1 and TRBJ2-1, with D possibly being TRBD2 (6 bases). Looked up from germline, CDR1 is MGHRA and CDR2 is YSYEKL. With 0 bases removed from V and 4 bases from J, the gap between germline ends came to 13 bases. The CDR3 contains 16 residues. CDR3: CASSQEPGVLYNEQFF. The CDR3 coding sequence is TGCGCCAGCAGCCAAGAGCCGGGAGTCCTATACAATGAGCAGTTCTTC.

At least ten counts were recorded for this clonotype. CDR3 nucleotide sequence: TGTGCCAGCAGTTTAGGGGGGAGCACTGAAGCTTTCTTT. Translating gives CASSLGGSTEAFF. The V gene is TRBV12-3 or TRBV12-4, the J gene TRBJ1-1, with D tentatively TRBD1 (5 bases). V was cut by 1 base and J by 4 bases, with 7 bases left in between. The CDR3 runs to 13 residues.

The rearrangement links TRBV5-6 to TRBJ1-1; 7 bases are shared with TRBD1. The CDR3 covers 14 residues. Germline V lookup: CDR1 SGHDT, CDR2 YYEEEE. V lost 2 bases, J lost 8 bases, and 9 bases stayed unmatched. The CDR3, as DNA: TGTGCCAGCAGCTTTTTCGACAGGGATGACGAAGCTTTCTTT. This encodes CASSFFDRDDEAFF.